The rows below give T cell receptor beta chains drawn from one sample of a study of T cells in Graves' hyperthyroidism and ophthalmopathy. One entry per CDR3 protein, called by TCRdb with MiXCR from the multiplex PCR reads. The table has about 200,000 distinct CDR3 sequences, about a sixth seen once. Sequencing was done on a sample of blood. The receptors stem from a middle-aged man with Graves' hyperthyroidism. Both conserved end residues are part of each CDR3. D genes are given only for firm matches. The size field is filled for only some rows; it gives once, few, many or a size class.

d_call: TRBD1; v_call: TRBV4-1; j_call: TRBJ2-7; clone_size: -; cdr3_aa: CASSQDPLGTGISYEQYF; cdr3_nt: TGCGCCAGCAGCCAAGATCCCCTGGGGACAGGGATTTCCTACGAGCAGTACTTC
d_call: -; v_call: TRBV6-5; j_call: TRBJ2-6; clone_size: few; cdr3_aa: CASSYYRGSSSGANVLTF; cdr3_nt: TGTGCCAGCAGTTACTATCGAGGATCGAGCTCTGGGGCCAACGTCCTGACTTTC
d_call: TRBD1; v_call: TRBV11-2; j_call: TRBJ2-1; clone_size: many; cdr3_aa: CASSSLRTGARGTYNEQFF; cdr3_nt: TGTGCCAGCAGCTCACTCCGGACAGGGGCAAGAGGTACCTACAATGAGCAGTTCTTC
d_call: -; v_call: TRBV14; j_call: TRBJ2-3; clone_size: many; cdr3_aa: CASSQVPDTQYF; cdr3_nt: TGTGCCAGCAGCCAAGTTCCAGATACGCAGTATTTT
d_call: TRBD1; v_call: TRBV20-1; j_call: TRBJ2-1; clone_size: -; cdr3_aa: CSATLPGQGDNEQFF; cdr3_nt: TGCAGTGCTACCCTCCCGGGACAGGGTGACAATGAGCAGTTCTTC
d_call: TRBD2; v_call: TRBV3-1; j_call: TRBJ2-4; clone_size: -; cdr3_aa: CASSQVASGAYLAKNIQYF; cdr3_nt: TGTGCCAGCAGCCAAGTGGCTAGCGGAGCTTACTTAGCCAAAAACATTCAGTACTTC
d_call: -; v_call: TRBV7-3; j_call: TRBJ1-1; clone_size: -; cdr3_aa: CASSLALGSTEAFF; cdr3_nt: TGTGCCAGCAGCTTGGCCTTAGGGAGCACTGAAGCTTTCTTT
d_call: -; v_call: TRBV3-1; j_call: TRBJ1-1; clone_size: many; cdr3_aa: CASSQDRRGEAFF; cdr3_nt: TGTGCCAGCAGCCAAGATAGGAGGGGGGAAGCTTTCTTT
d_call: TRBD1; v_call: TRBV2; j_call: TRBJ2-1; clone_size: -; cdr3_aa: CASALSGTGINEQFF; cdr3_nt: TGTGCCAGCGCCCTCTCCGGGACAGGGATCAATGAGCAGTTCTTC
d_call: TRBD1; v_call: TRBV11-2; j_call: TRBJ2-3; clone_size: many; cdr3_aa: CASSLFRGQSDTQYF; cdr3_nt: TGTGCCAGCAGCTTGTTTAGGGGGCAATCAGATACGCAGTATTTT
d_call: TRBD1; v_call: TRBV7-3; j_call: TRBJ2-1; clone_size: many; cdr3_aa: CASSFGTGSDEQFF; cdr3_nt: TGTGCCAGCAGCTTTGGGACAGGGTCAGATGAGCAGTTCTTC
d_call: -; v_call: TRBV30; j_call: TRBJ1-1; clone_size: many; cdr3_aa: CAWSVRENTEAFF; cdr3_nt: TGTGCCTGGAGTGTACGGGAGAACACTGAAGCTTTCTTT
d_call: -; v_call: TRBV28; j_call: TRBJ2-3; clone_size: many; cdr3_aa: CASSRSKTTTDTQYF; cdr3_nt: TGTGCCAGCAGCCGCTCAAAAACTACCACAGATACGCAGTATTTT
d_call: -; v_call: TRBV9; j_call: TRBJ2-4; clone_size: few; cdr3_aa: CASSVGIGSGNIQYF; cdr3_nt: TGTGCCAGCAGCGTAGGGATAGGGTCGGGAAACATTCAGTACTTC
d_call: -; v_call: TRBV25-1; j_call: TRBJ1-4; clone_size: once; cdr3_aa: CASRDSIDEKLFF; cdr3_nt: TGTGCCAGCAGGGACAGCATTGATGAAAAACTGTTTTTT
d_call: TRBD1; v_call: TRBV6-1; j_call: TRBJ1-4; clone_size: few; cdr3_aa: CASRGDRGGQKLFF; cdr3_nt: TGTGCCAGCAGGGGGGACAGGGGGGGACAAAAACTGTTTTTT
d_call: -; v_call: TRBV18; j_call: TRBJ1-2; clone_size: many; cdr3_aa: CASSQGRTDNYGYTF; cdr3_nt: TGTGCCAGCTCACAAGGACGGACCGATAACTATGGCTACACCTTC
d_call: -; v_call: TRBV7-8; j_call: TRBJ1-1; clone_size: many; cdr3_aa: CASSQGQQNTEAFF; cdr3_nt: TGTGCCAGCAGCCAAGGACAGCAGAACACTGAAGCTTTCTTT
d_call: TRBD1; v_call: TRBV11-2; j_call: TRBJ2-7; clone_size: many; cdr3_aa: CASSRSPGTDYEQYF; cdr3_nt: TGTGCCAGCAGCCGTTCTCCCGGGACAGACTACGAGCAGTACTTC
d_call: -; v_call: TRBV28; j_call: TRBJ1-1; clone_size: many; cdr3_aa: CASSTGWRTEAFF; cdr3_nt: TGTGCCAGCAGTACAGGGTGGCGCACTGAAGCTTTCTTT
d_call: -; v_call: TRBV6-2/TRBV6-3; j_call: TRBJ2-2; clone_size: few; cdr3_aa: CASTSYTGELFF; cdr3_nt: TGTGCCAGCACTAGCTACACCGGGGAGCTGTTTTTT
d_call: TRBD1; v_call: TRBV7-6; j_call: TRBJ2-3; clone_size: -; cdr3_aa: CASSAKGQGADTQYF; cdr3_nt: TGTGCCAGCAGCGCAAAGGGACAGGGGGCAGATACGCAGTATTTT
d_call: TRBD1; v_call: TRBV27; j_call: TRBJ1-2; clone_size: -; cdr3_aa: CASSKGTGGANYGYTF; cdr3_nt: TGTGCCAGCAGTAAAGGGACAGGGGGCGCGAATTATGGCTACACCTTC
d_call: -; v_call: TRBV16; j_call: TRBJ1-2; clone_size: many; cdr3_aa: CASSHANWGYTF; cdr3_nt: TGTGCCAGCAGCCATGCAAATTGGGGCTACACCTTC
d_call: TRBD1; v_call: TRBV5-8; j_call: TRBJ1-2; clone_size: few; cdr3_aa: CASSWDRASGYTF; cdr3_nt: TGTGCCAGCAGCTGGGACAGGGCGAGTGGCTACACCTTC
d_call: TRBD2; v_call: TRBV20-1; j_call: TRBJ2-5; clone_size: many; cdr3_aa: CSAREGGDQETQYF; cdr3_nt: TGCAGTGCTAGAGAGGGGGGGGATCAAGAGACCCAGTACTTC
d_call: TRBD1; v_call: TRBV20-1; j_call: TRBJ2-2; clone_size: -; cdr3_aa: CSARPRDRGLSTGELFF; cdr3_nt: TGCAGTGCTAGGCCACGGGACAGGGGGTTGAGCACCGGGGAGCTGTTTTTT
d_call: -; v_call: TRBV15; j_call: TRBJ2-2; clone_size: -; cdr3_aa: CATIDVNTGELFF; cdr3_nt: TGTGCCACCATTGACGTGAACACCGGGGAGCTGTTTTTT
d_call: TRBD1; v_call: TRBV5-1; j_call: TRBJ1-2; clone_size: many; cdr3_aa: CASSTQTGNGYTF; cdr3_nt: TGCGCCAGCAGCACACAGACAGGGAATGGCTACACCTTC
d_call: -; v_call: TRBV6-1; j_call: TRBJ2-1; clone_size: -; cdr3_aa: CATSRNTGFLGDEQFF; cdr3_nt: TGTGCCACTTCAAGAAATACGGGCTTCCTTGGGGATGAGCAGTTCTTC
d_call: -; v_call: TRBV5-1; j_call: TRBJ2-1; clone_size: many; cdr3_aa: CASRVGNNEQFF; cdr3_nt: TGCGCCAGCAGGGTAGGGAACAATGAGCAGTTCTTC
d_call: -; v_call: TRBV4-1; j_call: TRBJ2-1; clone_size: -; cdr3_aa: CASSQSGRWVNEQFF; cdr3_nt: TGCGCCAGCAGCCAGTCGGGGCGGTGGGTTAATGAGCAGTTCTTC
d_call: -; v_call: TRBV7-2; j_call: TRBJ2-3; clone_size: -; cdr3_aa: CASSRNGQSTDTQYF; cdr3_nt: TGTGCCAGCAGCCGTAACGGACAGAGCACAGATACGCAGTATTTT
d_call: -; v_call: TRBV15; j_call: TRBJ1-5; clone_size: many; cdr3_aa: CATSYDDQPQHF; cdr3_nt: TGTGCCACCAGCTACGATGATCAGCCCCAGCATTTT
d_call: TRBD1; v_call: TRBV20-1; j_call: TRBJ1-6; clone_size: few; cdr3_aa: CSARDWGPTGGANLNSPLHF; cdr3_nt: TGCAGTGCTAGAGATTGGGGCCCAACAGGGGGCGCGAATTTGAATTCACCCCTCCACTTT
d_call: TRBD1; v_call: TRBV6-1; j_call: TRBJ1-6; clone_size: -; cdr3_aa: CASIRQGNSPLHF; cdr3_nt: TGTGCCAGCATCCGACAGGGGAATTCACCCCTCCACTTT
d_call: -; v_call: TRBV28; j_call: TRBJ2-7; clone_size: many; cdr3_aa: CASSRILASDLYEQYF; cdr3_nt: TGTGCCAGCAGTAGAATTTTAGCCTCTGATCTCTACGAGCAGTACTTC